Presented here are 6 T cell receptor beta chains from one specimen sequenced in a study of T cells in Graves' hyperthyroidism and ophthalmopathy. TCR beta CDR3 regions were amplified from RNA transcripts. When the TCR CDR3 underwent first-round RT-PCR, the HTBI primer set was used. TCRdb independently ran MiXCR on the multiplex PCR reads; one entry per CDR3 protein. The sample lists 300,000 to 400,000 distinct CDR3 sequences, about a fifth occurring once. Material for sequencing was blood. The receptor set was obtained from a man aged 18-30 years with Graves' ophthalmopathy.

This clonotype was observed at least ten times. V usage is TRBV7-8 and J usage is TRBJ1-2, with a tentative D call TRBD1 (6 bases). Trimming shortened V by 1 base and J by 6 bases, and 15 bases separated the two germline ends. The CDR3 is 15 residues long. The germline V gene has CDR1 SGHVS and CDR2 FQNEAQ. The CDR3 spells CASSLEWGGANGYTF. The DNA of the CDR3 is TGTGCCAGCAGCTTAGAGTGGGGGGGGGCCAATGGCTACACCTTC.

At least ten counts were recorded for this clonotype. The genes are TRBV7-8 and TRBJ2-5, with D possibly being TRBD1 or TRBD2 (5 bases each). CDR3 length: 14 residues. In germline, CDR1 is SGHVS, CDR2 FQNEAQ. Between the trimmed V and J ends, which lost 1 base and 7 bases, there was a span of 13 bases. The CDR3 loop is CASSLGSPGGTQYF. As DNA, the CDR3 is TGTGCCAGCAGCTTAGGGTCACCTGGGGGGACCCAGTACTTC.

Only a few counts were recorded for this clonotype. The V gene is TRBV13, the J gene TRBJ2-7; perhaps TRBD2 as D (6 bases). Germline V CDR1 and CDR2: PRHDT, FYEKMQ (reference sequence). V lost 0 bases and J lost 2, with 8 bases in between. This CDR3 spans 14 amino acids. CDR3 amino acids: CASSLGRRAYEQYF. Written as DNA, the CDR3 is TGTGCCAGCAGCTTAGGCAGGAGGGCCTACGAGCAGTACTTC. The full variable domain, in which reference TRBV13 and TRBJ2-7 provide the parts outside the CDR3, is AAGVIQSPRHLIKEKRETATLKCYPIPRHDTVYWYQQGPGQDPQFLISFYEKMQSDKGSIPDRFSAQQFSDYHSELNMSSLELGDSALYFCASSLGRRAYEQYFGPGTRLTVT.

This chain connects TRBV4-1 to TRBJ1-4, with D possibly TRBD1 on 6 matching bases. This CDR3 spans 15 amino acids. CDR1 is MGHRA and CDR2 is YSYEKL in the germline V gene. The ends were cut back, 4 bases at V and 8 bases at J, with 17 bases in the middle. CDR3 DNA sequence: TGCGCCAGCAGCCGGATAGGGGGGGAGCAGGAAAAACTGTTTTTT. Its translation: CASSRIGGEQEKLFF.

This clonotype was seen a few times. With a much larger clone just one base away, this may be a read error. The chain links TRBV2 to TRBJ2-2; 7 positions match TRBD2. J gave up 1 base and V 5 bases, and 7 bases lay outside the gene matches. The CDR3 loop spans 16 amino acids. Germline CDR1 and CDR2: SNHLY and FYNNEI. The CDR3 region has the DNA TGTGCCAGCAGTCCAAGCGGGACTTGGAACACCGGGGAGCTGTTTTTT. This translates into CASSPSGTWNTGELFF.

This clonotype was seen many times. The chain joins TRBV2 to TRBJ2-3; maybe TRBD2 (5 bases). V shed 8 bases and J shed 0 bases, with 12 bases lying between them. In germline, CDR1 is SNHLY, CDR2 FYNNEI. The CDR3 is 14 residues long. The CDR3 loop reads CASLEVTSTDTQYF. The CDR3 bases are TGTGCCAGCTTGGAGGTGACTAGCACAGATACGCAGTATTTT. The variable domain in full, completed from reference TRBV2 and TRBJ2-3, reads EPEVTQTPSHQVTQMGQEVILRCVPISNHLYFYWYRQILGQKVEFLVSFYNNEISEKSEIFDDQFSVERPDGSNFTLKIRSTKLEDSAMYFCASLEVTSTDTQYFGPGTRLTVL.